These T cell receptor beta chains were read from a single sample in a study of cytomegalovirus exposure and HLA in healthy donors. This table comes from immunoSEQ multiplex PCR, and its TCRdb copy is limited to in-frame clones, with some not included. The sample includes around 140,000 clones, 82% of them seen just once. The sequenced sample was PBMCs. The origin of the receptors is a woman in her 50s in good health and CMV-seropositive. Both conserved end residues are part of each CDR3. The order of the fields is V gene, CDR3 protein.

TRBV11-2,CASRQDRGLNYGYTF
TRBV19,CASRTGGSAGANVLTF
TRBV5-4,CASKVRTSQETQYF
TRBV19,CASSIDLGTGELFF
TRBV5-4,CASSRGGETSITEAFF
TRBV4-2,CASSQAWQSNTEAFF
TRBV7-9,CSSSLEDSYEQYF
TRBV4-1,CASSQMARGRGPGYTF
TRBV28,CASSLVARAPGLRIYEQYF
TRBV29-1,CSVEGAGLAYGYTF
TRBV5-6,CASSFSGGALGNNEQFF
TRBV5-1,CASSLAGAPTQYF
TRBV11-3,CASSLDVGQANTGELFF
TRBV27,CASRQNRGGSHQPQHF
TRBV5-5,CASSWVDRSVYGYTF
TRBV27,CASSLEDPSYNEQFF
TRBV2,CASKARAGESATNEKLFF
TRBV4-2,CASSQGKDRGFGNEQFF
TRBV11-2,CASSLQLAGGGHTQYF
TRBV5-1,CASSLTGTYTGELFF
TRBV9,CASSVHGQGGNSPLHF
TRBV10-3,CAISESSGGLNYGYTF
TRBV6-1,CASSEGLTSGGYQETQYF
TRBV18,CASSLRESAFF
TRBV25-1,CASSEQTTKETQYF
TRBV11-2,CASRLAKRETQYF
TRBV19,CASSIEQNANQPQHF
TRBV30,CAWSVPSPYNSPLHF
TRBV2,CASKQNRGGDEQYF
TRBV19,CASHGRSGNSPLHF
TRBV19,CASTTGQGYTEAFF
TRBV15,CATSTPGQVNTGELFF
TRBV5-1,CASKSGLGEAGNTIYF
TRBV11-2,CASSLTKRLAGTDTQYF
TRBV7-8,CASSPRWAYTEAFF
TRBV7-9,CSSSPPPPQGANTIYF
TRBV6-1,CASRATGDYGYTF
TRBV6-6,CASGKQGRGFTDTQYF